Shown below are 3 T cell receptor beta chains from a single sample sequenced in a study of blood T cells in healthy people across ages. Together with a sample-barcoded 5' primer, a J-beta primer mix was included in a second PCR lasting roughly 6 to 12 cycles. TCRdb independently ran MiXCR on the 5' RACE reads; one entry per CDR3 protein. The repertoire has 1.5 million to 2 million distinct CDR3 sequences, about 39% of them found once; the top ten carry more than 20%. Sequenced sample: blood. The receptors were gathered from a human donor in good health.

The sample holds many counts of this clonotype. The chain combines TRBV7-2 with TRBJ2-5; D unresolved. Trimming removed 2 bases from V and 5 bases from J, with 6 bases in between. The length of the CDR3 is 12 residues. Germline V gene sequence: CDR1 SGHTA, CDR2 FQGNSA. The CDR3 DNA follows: TGTGCCAGCAGCTTATTATGGGAGACCCAGTACTTC. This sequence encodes CASSLLWETQYF.

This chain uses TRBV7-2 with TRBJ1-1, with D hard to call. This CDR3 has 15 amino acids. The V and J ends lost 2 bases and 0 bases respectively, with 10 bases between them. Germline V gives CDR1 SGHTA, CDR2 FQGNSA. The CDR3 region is CASSLPDGMNTEAFF. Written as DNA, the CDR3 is TGTGCCAGCAGCTTACCAGACGGAATGAACACTGAAGCTTTCTTT.

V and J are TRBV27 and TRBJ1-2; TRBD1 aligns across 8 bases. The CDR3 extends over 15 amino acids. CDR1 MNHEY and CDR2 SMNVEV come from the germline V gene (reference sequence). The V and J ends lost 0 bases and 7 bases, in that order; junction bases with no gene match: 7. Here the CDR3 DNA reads TGTGCCAGCAGTTTATCGGTCCAGGGGGCAGGTGGCTACACCTTC. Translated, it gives CASSLSVQGAGGYTF.